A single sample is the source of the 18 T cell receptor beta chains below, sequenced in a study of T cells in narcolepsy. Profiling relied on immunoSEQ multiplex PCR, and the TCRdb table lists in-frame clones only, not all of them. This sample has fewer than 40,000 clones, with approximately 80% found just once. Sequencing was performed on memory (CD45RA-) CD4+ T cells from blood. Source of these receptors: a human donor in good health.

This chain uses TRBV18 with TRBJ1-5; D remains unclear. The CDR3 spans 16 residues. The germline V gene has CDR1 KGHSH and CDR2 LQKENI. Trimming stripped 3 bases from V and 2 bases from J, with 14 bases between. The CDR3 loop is CASSPTDRGGNQPQHF. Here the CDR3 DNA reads TGTGCCAGCTCACCTACGGACCGTGGAGGCAATCAGCCCCAGCATTTT.

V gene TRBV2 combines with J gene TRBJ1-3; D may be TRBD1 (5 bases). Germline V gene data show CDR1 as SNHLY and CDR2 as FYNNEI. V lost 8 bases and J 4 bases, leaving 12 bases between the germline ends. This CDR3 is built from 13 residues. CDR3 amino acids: CASGTQEGNTIYF. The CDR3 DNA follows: TGTGCCAGCGGGACCCAAGAGGGAAACACCATATATTTT.

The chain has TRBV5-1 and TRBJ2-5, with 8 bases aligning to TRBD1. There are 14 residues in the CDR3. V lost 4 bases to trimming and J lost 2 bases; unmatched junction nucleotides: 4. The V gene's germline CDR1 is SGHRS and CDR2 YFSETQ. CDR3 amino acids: CASSIGQGQETQYF. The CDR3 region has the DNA TGCGCCAGCAGCATAGGACAGGGACAAGAGACCCAGTACTTC.

The CDR3: CASSLQGNTEAFF. The CDR3 DNA sequence: TGTGCCAGCAGCTTACAGGGGAACACTGAAGCTTTCTTT. This sequence joins TRBV7-9 and TRBJ1-1; D is possibly TRBD1 (5 bases). The CDR3 spans 13 residues. The ends were cut back, 2 bases at V and 1 base at J, with 5 bases in the middle. Per germline, CDR1 SEHNR and CDR2 FQNEAQ (reference sequence).

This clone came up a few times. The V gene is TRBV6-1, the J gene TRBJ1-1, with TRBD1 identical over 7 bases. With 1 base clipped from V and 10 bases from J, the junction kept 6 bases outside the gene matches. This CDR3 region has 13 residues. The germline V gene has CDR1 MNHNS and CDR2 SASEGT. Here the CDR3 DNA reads TGTGCCAGCAGTGAAGATAGGGGGCGTAGAGCTTTCTTT. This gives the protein CASSEDRGRRAFF.

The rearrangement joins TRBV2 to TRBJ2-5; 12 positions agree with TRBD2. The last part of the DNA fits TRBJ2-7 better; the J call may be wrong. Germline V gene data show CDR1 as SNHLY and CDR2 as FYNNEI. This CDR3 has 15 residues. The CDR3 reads CASSTGLAGGYEQYF. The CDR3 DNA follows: TGTGCCAGCAGTACGGGACTAGCGGGTGGCTACGAGCAGTACTTC.

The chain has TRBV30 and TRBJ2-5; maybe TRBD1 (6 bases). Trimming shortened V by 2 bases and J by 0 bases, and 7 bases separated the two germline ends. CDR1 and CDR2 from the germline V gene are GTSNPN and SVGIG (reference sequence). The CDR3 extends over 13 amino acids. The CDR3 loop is CAWSTGHQETQYF. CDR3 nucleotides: TGTGCCTGGAGTACAGGGCACCAAGAGACCCAGTACTTC.

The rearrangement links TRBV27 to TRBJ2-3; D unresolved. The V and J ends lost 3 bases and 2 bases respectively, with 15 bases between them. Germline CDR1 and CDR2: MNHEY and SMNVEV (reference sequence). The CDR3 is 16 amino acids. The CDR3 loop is CASSFWGGKYTDTQYF. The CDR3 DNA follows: TGTGCCAGCAGTTTTTGGGGTGGGAAATACACAGATACGCAGTATTTT.

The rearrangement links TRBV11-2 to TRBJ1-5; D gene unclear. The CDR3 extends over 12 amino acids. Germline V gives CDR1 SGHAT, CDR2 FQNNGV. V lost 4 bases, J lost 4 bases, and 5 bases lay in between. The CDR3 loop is CASSSDNQPQHF. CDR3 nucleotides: TGTGCCAGCAGCTCCGATAATCAGCCCCAGCATTTT. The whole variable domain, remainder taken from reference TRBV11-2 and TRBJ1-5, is EAGVAQSPRYKIIEKRQSVAFWCNPISGHATLYWYQQILGQGPKLLIQFQNNGVVDDSQLPKDRFSAERLKGVDSTLKIQPAKLEDSAVYLCASSSDNQPQHFGDGTRLSIL.

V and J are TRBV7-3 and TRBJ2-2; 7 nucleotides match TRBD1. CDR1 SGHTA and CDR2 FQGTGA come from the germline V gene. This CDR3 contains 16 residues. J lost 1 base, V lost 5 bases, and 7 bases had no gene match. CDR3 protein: CASSPGDSRNTGELFF. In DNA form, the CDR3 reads TGTGCCAGCAGCCCAGGGGACAGCCGGAACACCGGGGAGCTGTTTTTT.

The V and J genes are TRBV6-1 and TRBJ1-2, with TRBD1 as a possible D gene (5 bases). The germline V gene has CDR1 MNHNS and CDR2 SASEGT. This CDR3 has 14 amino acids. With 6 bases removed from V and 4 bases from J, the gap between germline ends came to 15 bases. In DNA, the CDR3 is TGTGCCAGCAGGGCGGGACTGGGATCCTATGGCTACACCTTC. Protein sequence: CASRAGLGSYGYTF.

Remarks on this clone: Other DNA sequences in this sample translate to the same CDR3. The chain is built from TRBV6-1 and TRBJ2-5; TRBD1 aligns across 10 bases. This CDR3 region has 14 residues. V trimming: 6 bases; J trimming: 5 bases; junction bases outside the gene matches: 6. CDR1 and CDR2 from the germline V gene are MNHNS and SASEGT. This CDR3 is CASSWDRGKETQYF. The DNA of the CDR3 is TGTGCCAGCAGCTGGGACAGGGGAAAGGAGACCCAGTACTTC.

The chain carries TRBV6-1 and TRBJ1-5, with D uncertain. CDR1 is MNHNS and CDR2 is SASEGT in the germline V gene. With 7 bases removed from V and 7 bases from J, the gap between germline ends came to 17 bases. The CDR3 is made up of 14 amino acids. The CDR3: CASTQVGSDQPQHF. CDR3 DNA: TGTGCCAGCACCCAAGTGGGGTCAGACCAGCCCCAGCATTTT.

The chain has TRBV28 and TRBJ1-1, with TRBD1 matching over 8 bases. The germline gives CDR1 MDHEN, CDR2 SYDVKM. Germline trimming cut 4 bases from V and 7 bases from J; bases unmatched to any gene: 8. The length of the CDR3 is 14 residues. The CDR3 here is CASSSPQGAIEAFF. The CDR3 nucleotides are TGTGCCAGCAGTTCCCCGCAGGGGGCTATTGAAGCTTTCTTT.

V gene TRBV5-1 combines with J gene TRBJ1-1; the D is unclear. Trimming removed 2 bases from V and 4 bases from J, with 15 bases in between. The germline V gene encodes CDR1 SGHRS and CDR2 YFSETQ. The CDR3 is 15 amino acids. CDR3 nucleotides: TGCGCCAGCAGCTTTATGGACCCCTATGCCACTGAAGCTTTCTTT. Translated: CASSFMDPYATEAFF. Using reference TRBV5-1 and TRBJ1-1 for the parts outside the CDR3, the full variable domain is KAGVTQTPRYLIKTRGQQVTLSCSPISGHRSVSWYQQTPGQGLQFLFEYFSETQRNKGNFPGRFSGRQFSNSRSEMNVSTLELGDSALYLCASSFMDPYATEAFFGQGTRLTVV.

In DNA form, the CDR3 reads TGTGCCAGCAGCTTAATGTACATGTCGCAGAATGAAGCTTTCTTT. This sequence encodes CASSLMYMSQNEAFF. The J gene is TRBJ1-1, the V gene TRBV7-8; D gene uncertain. This CDR3 comprises 15 residues. Germline CDR1 and CDR2: SGHVS and FQNEAQ. Between the trimmed V and J ends, which lost 2 bases and 7 bases, there was a span of 17 bases.

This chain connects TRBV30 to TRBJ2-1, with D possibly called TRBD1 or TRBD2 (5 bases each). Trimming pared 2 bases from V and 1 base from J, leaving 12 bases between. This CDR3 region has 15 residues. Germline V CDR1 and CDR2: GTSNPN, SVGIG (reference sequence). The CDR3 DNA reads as TGTGCCTGGAGTTCCGGGACCCCTTCCTACAATGAGCAGTTCTTC. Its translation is CAWSSGTPSYNEQFF.

CDR3: CASSQGLEGHSPLHF. In nucleotides, the CDR3 is TGTGCCAGCAGCCAAGGTCTGGAGGGGCATTCACCCCTCCACTTT. J is TRBJ1-6 and V is TRBV14; TRBD1 might be the D (5 bases). Trimming removed 1 base from V and 8 bases from J, with 12 bases in between. This CDR3 region has 15 residues. The germline gives CDR1 SGHDN, CDR2 FVKESK.